Listed here are 16 T cell receptor beta chains from one sample, sequenced in a study of shared clonotypes between healthy human individuals. Only CD45RO-negative cells positively selected for CCR7 counted as naive CD8 cells, so terminally differentiated effector memory CD45RA+ cells were excluded. Method: immunoSEQ multiplex PCR; TCRdb's copy keeps in-frame clones and lacks some. The table has around 600,000 clones, around 96% seen once; the top ten hold over 0.09%. The sequenced material came from naive CD8+ T cells sorted from blood. The receptors derive from a woman younger than 45 in good health.

V is TRBV19 and J is TRBJ1-3, with D hard to call. CDR3 size: 16 residues. V lost 5 bases and J lost 2, with 16 bases in between. CDR1 and CDR2 from the germline V gene are LNHDA and SQIVND (reference sequence). The CDR3 loop is CASSFGSPSAGNTIYF. Written as DNA, the CDR3 is TGTGCCAGTAGTTTCGGGTCCCCTTCGGCTGGAAACACCATATATTTT.

The V gene is TRBV27, the J gene TRBJ1-5; TRBD1 agrees at 8 bases. The length of the CDR3 is 16 residues. J gave up 2 bases and V 3 bases, and 6 bases lay outside the gene matches. Germline CDR1 reads MNHEY; CDR2 reads SMNVEV (reference sequence). CDR3 nucleotides: TGTGCCAGCAGTTTCCGGGACAGGCAGGGCAATCAGCCCCAGCATTTT. Encoded protein: CASSFRDRQGNQPQHF.

V usage is TRBV4-2 and J usage is TRBJ2-1, with 10 bases lining up with TRBD2. V shed 1 base and J 5 bases; nucleotides not matched to a gene: 11. The germline V gene has CDR1 LGHNA and CDR2 YNFKEQ. CDR3 length: 18 amino acids. This chain's CDR3 is CASSQAPTLAGPDNEQFF. The CDR3 DNA reads as TGTGCCAGCAGCCAAGCACCCACACTAGCGGGGCCAGACAATGAGCAGTTCTTC.

The rearrangement links TRBV5-1 to TRBJ2-1; no reliable D call. This CDR3 has 12 amino acids. Trimming took off 3 bases at V and 10 bases at J, with 11 bases between the two ends. CDR1 and CDR2 (germline): SGHRS, YFSETQ. CDR3 loop: CASSWQNTEQFF. The CDR3 bases are TGCGCCAGCAGCTGGCAAAATACAGAGCAGTTCTTC.

The J gene is TRBJ2-7, the V gene TRBV13; no firm D call. The CDR3 sequence is 14 residues long. The ends were cut back, 5 bases at V and 1 base at J, with 12 bases in the middle. Germline values: CDR1 PRHDT, CDR2 FYEKMQ (reference sequence). The DNA of the CDR3 is TGTGCCAGCAGCCCCCTATCTCAATCCTACGAGCAGTACTTC. Translating gives CASSPLSQSYEQYF.

The chain carries TRBV29-1 and TRBJ2-5; 7 positions match TRBD1. The J call may be mistaken, given a closer DNA end match to TRBJ2-7. Germline V gene sequence: CDR1 SQVTM, CDR2 ANQGSEA. The CDR3 is 16 residues long. CDR3 sequence (DNA): TGCAGCGTTGTCCGGATCCCAGACAGGGCGACCTACGAGCAGTACTTC. Amino acids: CSVVRIPDRATYEQYF.

The CDR3, as DNA: TGTGCCAGCAGTTTGACAGCCCTAGCCAAAAACATTCAGTACTTC. The encoded protein is CASSLTALAKNIQYF. The chain recombines TRBV27 with TRBJ2-4, with D tentatively TRBD1 (5 bases). Deletions cut 3 bases from V and 0 bases from J, with 9 bases between. Germline loops: CDR1 MNHEY, CDR2 SMNVEV (reference sequence). The length of the CDR3 is 15 residues.

The chain has TRBV7-8 and TRBJ2-7; D is perhaps TRBD2 (5 bases). Trimming shortened V by 2 bases and J by 6 bases, and 23 bases separated the two germline ends. The CDR3 contains 17 residues. Germline-derived CDR1 and CDR2 are SGHVS and FQNEAQ. This CDR3 reads CASSLSVGREFLREQYF. DNA of the CDR3: TGTGCCAGCAGCTTATCGGTTGGTCGGGAATTCCTACGCGAGCAGTACTTC.

The rearrangement uses TRBV11-2 and TRBJ2-3, with TRBD1 matching over 12 bases. Germline CDR1 is SGHAT and CDR2 is FQNNGV. Losses at the gene ends were 7 bases for V and 4 bases for J; bases not matched to a gene: 9. The CDR3 extends over 16 amino acids. The CDR3 is CASTEGDRGQADTQYF. The CDR3 DNA reads TGTGCCAGCACTGAGGGGGACAGGGGGCAGGCAGATACGCAGTATTTT. Drawing the rest from reference TRBV11-2 and TRBJ2-3, the complete variable domain is EAGVAQSPRYKIIEKRQSVAFWCNPISGHATLYWYQQILGQGPKLLIQFQNNGVVDDSQLPKDRFSAERLKGVDSTLKIQPAKLEDSAVYLCASTEGDRGQADTQYFGPGTRLTVL.

The V call is TRBV2, the J call TRBJ2-1; 7 positions match TRBD2. This CDR3 has 19 amino acids. The germline CDR1 and CDR2 sequences are SNHLY and FYNNEI. V lost 2 bases to trimming and J lost 6 bases; unmatched junction nucleotides: 19. CDR3 DNA sequence: TGTGCCAGCAGTGAACTCCATTTTAGTAGGACTAGGTCGTCCAATGAGCAGTTCTTC. It specifies CASSELHFSRTRSSNEQFF. The full variable domain, completed using reference TRBV2 and TRBJ2-1, is EPEVTQTPSHQVTQMGQEVILRCVPISNHLYFYWYRQILGQKVEFLVSFYNNEISEKSEIFDDQFSVERPDGSNFTLKIRSTKLEDSAMYFCASSELHFSRTRSSNEQFFGPGTRLTVL.

CDR3 amino acids: CASSFGTNSPIYF. DNA for the CDR3: TGTGCCAGCAGCTTTGGGACAAATTCCCCCATATATTTT. V usage is TRBV5-6 and J usage is TRBJ1-3; TRBD1 might be the D (6 bases). V was clipped by 2 bases and J by 11 bases, with 14 bases between them. The CDR3 has 13 amino acids. CDR1 and CDR2 from the germline V gene are SGHDT and YYEEEE.

This chain uses TRBV5-6 with TRBJ1-2; D is ambiguous. Deletions cut 4 bases from V and 4 bases from J, with 20 bases between. This CDR3 spans 16 amino acids. Germline values: CDR1 SGHDT, CDR2 YYEEEE. CDR3 loop: CASSIDPGQNLYGYTF. CDR3 bases: TGTGCCAGCAGCATTGACCCGGGCCAAAACCTCTATGGCTACACCTTC.

In its sample, this clone was seen once. The chain joins TRBV28 to TRBJ2-7; TRBD1 matches at 7 bases. This CDR3 spans 14 amino acids. Germline lookup yields CDR1 MDHEN and CDR2 SYDVKM. J was trimmed by 3 bases and V by 5 bases; bases with no gene match: 7. CDR3 protein: CASSDRDSRYEQYF. The CDR3 coding sequence is TGTGCCAGCAGTGACAGGGATTCCCGCTACGAGCAGTACTTC. The variable domain in full, completed from reference TRBV28 and TRBJ2-7, reads DVKVTQSSRYLVKRTGEKVFLECVQDMDHENMFWYRQDPGLGLRLIYFSYDVKMKEKGDIPEGYSVSREKKERFSLILESASTNQTSMYLCASSDRDSRYEQYFGPGTRLTVT.

This clone was found a few times. The CDR3 DNA reads as TGTGCCAGCAGTTACTCAAGACAACTCTATGGCTACACCTTC. Protein: CASSYSRQLYGYTF. The V call is TRBV6-5, the J call TRBJ1-2; no clear D gene. Trimming removed 0 bases from V and 4 bases from J, with 9 bases in between. The CDR3 length is 14 residues. Germline V lookup: CDR1 MNHEY, CDR2 SVGAGI.

This clone came up once. V is TRBV14 and J is TRBJ2-2, with TRBD1 as a possible D gene (6 bases). This CDR3 has 12 amino acids. The germline V and J ends were trimmed by 5 bases and 8 bases, with 9 bases remaining between them. CDR1 is SGHDN, CDR2 FVKESK, per germline. The CDR3 here is CASSMTGGELFF. CDR3 sequence (DNA): TGTGCCAGCAGCATGACAGGAGGGGAGCTGTTTTTT.

The chain carries TRBV5-1 and TRBJ2-5; D might be TRBD1 (5 bases). The J call may be mistaken, given a closer DNA end match to TRBJ2-7. CDR3 length: 18 residues. The germline V gene encodes CDR1 SGHRS and CDR2 YFSETQ. The CDR3 loop is CASSPDRMLKGPTYEQYF. CDR3 in DNA: TGCGCCAGCAGCCCGGATCGAATGTTGAAGGGGCCAACCTACGAGCAGTACTTC.